Presented here are 11 T cell receptor beta chains from one specimen sequenced in a study of OX40 agonist ivuxolimab in advanced cancers. Profiling relied on immunoSEQ multiplex PCR, and the TCRdb table lists in-frame clones only, not all of them. The data hold about 93,000 clones, with 92% observed a single time. The specimen comprised CD4+ or CD8+ T cells sorted from blood, sampled in a trial of the OX40 agonist ivuxolimab. Every receptor here comes from an adult with an advanced solid tumor such as melanoma, head and neck, liver or kidney cancer.

This clone was detected only once. The chain is built from TRBV10-3 and TRBJ1-1; 7 nucleotides match TRBD1. V shed 3 bases, J shed 3 bases, and the junction held 4 bases outside the gene matches. Germline V gives CDR1 ENHRY, CDR2 SYGVKD. CDR3 length: 14 amino acids. The CDR3 nucleotides are TGTGCCATCAGTGAACAGGGGATTGACACTGAAGCTTTCTTT. Its protein is CAISEQGIDTEAFF.

The gene calls are TRBV14 and TRBJ1-3; tentative D call: TRBD1 (6 bases). Germline V CDR1 and CDR2: SGHDN, FVKESK. V was cut by 2 bases and J by 0 bases, with 11 bases left in between. This CDR3 has 16 residues. The chain's CDR3 is CASSQPGHPSGNTIYF. Here the CDR3 DNA reads TGTGCCAGCAGCCAACCGGGACACCCCTCTGGAAACACCATATATTTT.

This chain joins TRBV5-1 and TRBJ2-5, with unresolved D. This CDR3 has 14 residues. Deletions cut 3 bases from V and 1 base from J, with 10 bases between. The germline CDR1 and CDR2 sequences are SGHRS and YFSETQ. In nucleotides, the CDR3 is TGCGCCAGCAGCTCTACAGTGACCCAAGAGACCCAGTACTTC. This sequence encodes CASSSTVTQETQYF.

The chain couples TRBV7-6 to TRBJ1-2; 11 positions agree with TRBD1. The CDR3 is made up of 15 amino acids. With V trimmed by 5 bases and J by 5 bases, 7 bases remained unmatched. CDR1 and CDR2 (germline): SGHVS, FNYEAQ. The CDR3 sequence: CASSPGQGAGYGYTF. CDR3 in DNA: TGTGCCAGCAGCCCCGGACAGGGGGCGGGTTATGGCTACACCTTC. The complete variable domain, with remaining parts taken from reference TRBV7-6 and TRBJ1-2, reads GAGVSQSPRYKVTKRGQDVALRCDPISGHVSLYWYRQALGQGPEFLTYFNYEAQQDKSGLPNDRFSAERPEGSISTLTIQRTEQRDSAMYRCASSPGQGAGYGYTFGSGTRLTVV.

CDR3 residues: CASSRGAVHNEQFF. CDR3 nucleotides: TGTGCCAGCTCCCGGGGGGCAGTCCACAATGAGCAGTTCTTC. This chain links TRBV14 with TRBJ2-1; possible D gene TRBD2, 7 bases. The CDR3 consists of 14 residues. From germline, CDR1 is SGHDN and CDR2 FVKESK. Trimming pared 8 bases from V and 5 bases from J, leaving 16 bases between.

V and J are TRBV19 and TRBJ2-7, with 7 nucleotides matching TRBD1. The germline CDR1 and CDR2 sequences are LNHDA and SQIVND (reference sequence). The V segment lost 4 bases and the J segment 6 bases; nucleotides outside the gene matches: 6. The CDR3 contains 13 residues. CDR3 in amino acids: CASSKDRSREQYF. CDR3 in DNA: TGTGCCAGTAGTAAGGACAGGTCACGCGAGCAGTACTTC.

This chain uses TRBV7-2 with TRBJ2-1; D possibly corresponds to TRBD2 (6 bases). CDR1 is SGHTA and CDR2 is FQGNSA in the germline V gene. The CDR3 length is 16 residues. Trimming cost V 5 bases and J 1 base, with 15 bases left between them. CDR3 region: CASSDRSGPSYNEQFF. CDR3 DNA: TGTGCCAGCAGCGACCGTAGCGGTCCTTCCTACAATGAGCAGTTCTTC.

The chain couples TRBV5-4 to TRBJ2-5; 8 bases match TRBD2. Germline V gene sequence: CDR1 SGHNT, CDR2 YYREEE (reference sequence). The ends lost 3 bases at V and 5 bases at J; junction bases unmatched: 6. The CDR3 runs to 14 residues. The CDR3 DNA follows: TGTGCCAGCAGCTACGGGAGGGGCGACGAGACCCAGTACTTC. It encodes CASSYGRGDETQYF.

The gene calls are TRBV2 and TRBJ1-4; D not certain. Germline V gives CDR1 SNHLY, CDR2 FYNNEI. Trimming pared 8 bases from V and 3 bases from J, leaving 10 bases between. This CDR3 region has 13 residues. Here the CDR3 DNA reads TGTGCCAGCCACGGAGGACCTAATGAAAAACTGTTTTTT. Protein sequence: CASHGGPNEKLFF.

This chain connects TRBV5-1 to TRBJ2-5, with D tentatively TRBD1 (6 bases). The CDR3 totals 14 residues. The germline gives CDR1 SGHRS, CDR2 YFSETQ. V lost 1 base to trimming and J lost 3 bases, with 10 bases between them. Written as DNA, the CDR3 is TGCGCCAGCAGCTTGTCGCACAGGGAAGAGACCCAGTACTTC. Translation gives CASSLSHREETQYF.

This chain joins TRBV11-1 and TRBJ2-1; D is tentatively TRBD1 or TRBD2 (6 bases each). Germline values: CDR1 SGHAT, CDR2 FQDESV (reference sequence). The CDR3 has 15 residues. The V and J ends lost 1 base and 3 bases respectively, with 10 bases between them. CDR3 sequence reads: CASSLGGGFYNEQFF. As DNA, the CDR3 is TGTGCCAGCAGCTTAGGAGGGGGGTTCTACAATGAGCAGTTCTTC.